This TCR beta chain came from a study of OX40 agonist ivuxolimab in advanced cancers. A note on the overall study: The costimulatory receptor OX40 (CD134) was targeted by ivuxolimab, a fully human IgG2 agonistic monoclonal antibody. The paper describes the monotherapy dose-escalation part (N ≈ 50 patients) of the phase I trial of ivuxolimab. A male proportion of around 81% and a mean age of approximately 61 years, ranging from roughly 23 to 90, were recorded for the dose-escalation cohort. Partial responses occurred in three dose-escalation patients: two with cutaneous melanoma and one with hepatocellular carcinoma. Peripheral TCRbeta sequencing was intended to test whether TCR sequence diversity was altered and clonal T-cell expansion was caused by ivuxolimab. Patients were allowed to have had prior anti-PD-1, anti-PD-L1 or anti-CTLA-4 therapy, and around two fifths of the dose-escalation patients had been treated with checkpoint inhibitors. Of the approximately 54 dose-escalation patients, hepatocellular carcinoma was present in around 20, melanoma in approximately 15, renal cell carcinoma in 9 and head and neck cancer in 9. Intravenous ivuxolimab was administered to patients every 2 weeks at six dose levels: 0.01, 0.1, 0.3, 1.5, 3 and 10 mg/kg. What the research found in general, with its limitations: Low levels of normalized T-cell clonal expansion were also seen in some patients who did not respond. In the 0.1-3.0 mg/kg groups, partial responders were among the patients with the lowest normalized peripheral clonal expansion, particularly in CD8+ T cells. At doses of 0.1 to 3.0 mg/kg, clonal expansion of both CD4+ and CD8+ blood T cells was observed from baseline to week 6. After ivuxolimab, expanded clones were on average more numerous among CD8+ T cells than among CD4+ T cells. Which antigens the clonally expanded peripheral T cells were specific for was not determined.

The germline V gene encodes CDR1 SGHVS and CDR2 FNYEAQ. Trimming removed 5 bases from V and 0 bases from J, leaving 14 bases between the germline ends. The CDR3 holds 16 amino acids from the cysteine to the phenylalanine. Of all the DNA, just the CDR3 is kept, 48 bases in frame from base 1. Worth noting for this clone: The antigen it recognizes is unknown. It has no much larger one-base neighbor in the sample; base qualities were not kept.

Genomic DNA was extracted from sorted cells for sequencing of the TCRbeta CDR3 region. TCRbeta CDR3 regions were sequenced using the immunoSEQ Assay. The table comes from immuneACCESS by way of TCRdb, which keeps in-frame sequences with V and J called. Part of the clones is missing from these tables; in studies checked, under half for an unresolved V gene and the rest for unknown reasons. The sample table shows about 50,000 clones, and around 85% are seen once. The ten largest clones add up to 0.6% to 0.7% of the sample. Patients with a history of autoimmune disease or receiving systemic immunosuppression were excluded from the trial. Peripheral blood for TCR sequencing was collected from all dose cohorts at baseline, on cycle 4 day 1, and on cycle 7 day 1. Samples were obtained from an open-label, multicenter, first-in-human phase I dose-escalation trial of ivuxolimab. Adults with locally advanced or metastatic melanoma, renal cell carcinoma, hepatocellular carcinoma or head and neck squamous cell carcinoma were enrolled in the trial. CD4+ and CD8+ T cells were sorted separately from peripheral blood before TCR sequencing.

The origin of this receptor is an adult with an advanced solid tumor such as melanoma, head and neck, liver or kidney cancer. Material: CD4+ or CD8+ T cells sorted from blood, obtained in a trial of the OX40 agonist ivuxolimab. The chain uses TRBV7-6 and TRBJ1-3; no D segment can be confidently identified. The CDR3 protein: CASSHLRGGSGNTIYF. At the DNA level, the sequence is TGTGCCAGCAGCCACTTACGGGGAGGCTCTGGAAACACCATATATTTT.